Listed here are 31 T cell receptor beta chains from one sample, sequenced in a study of OX40 agonist ivuxolimab in advanced cancers. Profiling relied on immunoSEQ multiplex PCR, and the TCRdb table lists in-frame clones only, not all of them. The data contain about 120,000 clones, approximately 92% of them singletons. This specimen was CD4+ or CD8+ T cells sorted from blood, taken in a trial of the OX40 agonist ivuxolimab. The receptors here all came from an adult with an advanced solid tumor such as melanoma, head and neck, liver or kidney cancer.

The chain employs TRBV4-1 and TRBJ1-3, with TRBD1 matching over 7 bases. V shed 4 bases and J 2 bases; nucleotides not matched to a gene: 2. The CDR3 has 14 amino acids. CDR1 is MGHRA and CDR2 is YSYEKL in the germline V gene. The CDR3 here is CASSLGTAGNTIYF. The CDR3 region has the DNA TGCGCCAGCAGCCTAGGGACAGCTGGAAACACCATATATTTT.

This clone was seen a few times. The chain has TRBV19 and TRBJ1-5; D perhaps matches TRBD1 (5 bases). Trimming shortened V by 3 bases and J by 5 bases, and 11 bases separated the two germline ends. The CDR3 consists of 14 residues. CDR1 is LNHDA and CDR2 is SQIVND in the germline V gene (reference sequence). The CDR3 loop reads CASSIQGGHQPQHF. The DNA of the CDR3 is TGTGCCAGTAGTATCCAGGGAGGACATCAGCCCCAGCATTTT.

The chain has TRBV7-9 and TRBJ1-4; D is perhaps TRBD1 (5 bases). This CDR3 has 13 residues. V lost 2 bases and J 8 bases, leaving 9 bases between the germline ends. Germline V lookup: CDR1 SEHNR, CDR2 FQNEAQ (reference sequence). The CDR3 loop is CASSLQGREKLFF. The CDR3 bases are TGTGCCAGCAGCTTACAGGGTCGGGAAAAACTGTTTTTT.

The chain uses TRBV5-4 and TRBJ2-1; the D gene is possibly TRBD1 (6 bases). Germline V gene lookup returns CDR1 SGHNT and CDR2 YYREEE (reference sequence). Deletions cut 1 base from V and 6 bases from J, with 17 bases between. The CDR3 loop spans 16 amino acids. The CDR3 protein is CASSLSGQGKGNEQFF. CDR3 in DNA: TGTGCCAGCAGCTTGAGTGGGCAGGGGAAAGGCAATGAGCAGTTCTTC.

The chain combines TRBV7-6 with TRBJ1-2, with 8 nucleotides matching TRBD1. The ends lost 3 bases at V and 7 bases at J; junction bases unmatched: 4. CDR3 length: 13 amino acids. Germline V gene data show CDR1 as SGHVS and CDR2 as FNYEAQ. CDR3 sequence (DNA): TGTGCCAGCAGCTTTACAGGGGGGAGTGGCTACACCTTC. Protein product: CASSFTGGSGYTF. Together with reference TRBV7-6 and TRBJ1-2, the CDR3 gives the full variable domain: GAGVSQSPRYKVTKRGQDVALRCDPISGHVSLYWYRQALGQGPEFLTYFNYEAQQDKSGLPNDRFSAERPEGSISTLTIQRTEQRDSAMYRCASSFTGGSGYTFGSGTRLTVV.

The chain carries TRBV7-2 and TRBJ1-2; 12 bases are a match to TRBD1. V shed 5 bases, J shed 2 bases, and the junction held 3 bases outside the gene matches. CDR1 and CDR2 (germline): SGHTA, FQGNSA. This CDR3 is 15 amino acids long. The CDR3 nucleotides are TGTGCCAGCAGCCCCGGGACAGGGGGCAACTATGGCTACACCTTC. The encoded protein is CASSPGTGGNYGYTF.

The rearrangement links TRBV29-1 to TRBJ1-2, with TRBD1 matching 7 bases. The CDR3 contains 11 residues. Trimming removed 6 bases from V and 5 bases from J; junction bases left unmatched: 3. Germline-derived CDR1 and CDR2 are SQVTM and ANQGSEA. CDR3 sequence reads: CSVQGFYGYTF. The CDR3 bases are TGCAGCGTACAGGGGTTTTATGGCTACACCTTC. The complete variable domain, with remaining parts taken from reference TRBV29-1 and TRBJ1-2, reads SAVISQKPSRDICQRGTSLTIQCQVDSQVTMMFWYRQQPGQSLTLIATANQGSEATYESGFVIDKFPISRPNLTFSTLTVSNMSPEDSSIYLCSVQGFYGYTFGSGTRLTVV.

The chain employs TRBV11-2 and TRBJ2-3; 9 bases align to TRBD2. V lost 5 bases, J lost 1 base, and 13 bases stayed unmatched. This CDR3 contains 18 residues. Per germline, CDR1 SGHAT and CDR2 FQNNGV. CDR3 region: CASSPTRASGTGTDTQYF. The CDR3 DNA reads TGTGCCAGCAGCCCCACTCGCGCTAGCGGGACGGGCACAGATACGCAGTATTTT.

The CDR3 loop is CASSDAEDRGLGNQPQHF. The CDR3 DNA follows: TGTGCCAGCAGTGACGCCGAGGACAGGGGCTTGGGCAATCAGCCCCAGCATTTT. The chain employs TRBV6-4 and TRBJ1-5; 9 bases are shared with TRBD1. The CDR3 runs 18 residues. V lost 2 bases, J lost 2 bases, and 10 bases stayed unmatched. CDR1 MRHNA and CDR2 SNTAGT come from the germline V gene.

The V call is TRBV5-4, the J call TRBJ2-5; D possibly corresponds to TRBD1 (7 bases). This CDR3 is built from 17 residues. Germline V gives CDR1 SGHNT, CDR2 YYREEE (reference sequence). V lost 1 base and J 4 bases, leaving 20 bases between the germline ends. The CDR3 DNA reads TGTGCCAGCAGCTTGCGGGTGGCGGCAGGGGGAGGAGAGACCCAGTACTTC. Its translation: CASSLRVAAGGGETQYF.

This chain connects TRBV18 to TRBJ2-4; possibly TRBD2 for D (6 bases). The CDR3 is 13 residues long. The V and J ends lost 3 bases and 3 bases respectively, with 6 bases between them. Per the germline V gene, CDR1 is KGHSH and CDR2 is LQKENI. CDR3 protein: CASSPGGKNIQYF. The CDR3 region has the DNA TGTGCCAGCTCACCCGGGGGCAAAAACATTCAGTACTTC.

The CDR3 sequence is CSAPGNQPQHF. The DNA for the CDR3 is TGCAGTGCTCCGGGTAATCAGCCCCAGCATTTT. V and J are TRBV20-1 and TRBJ1-5; D call uncertain. Germline V CDR1 and CDR2: DFQATT, SNEGSKA (reference sequence). The CDR3 spans 11 residues. The V end was cut by 5 bases, the J end by 4 bases, with 6 bases between.

The chain is built from TRBV28 and TRBJ1-6, with 7 positions matching TRBD1. Germline CDR1 MDHEN, CDR2 SYDVKM. V lost 4 bases and J lost 7; bases outside the gene matches: 1. This CDR3 contains 13 residues. In nucleotides, the CDR3 is TGTGCCAGCAGTTGGGACAGAAATTCACCCCTCCACTTT. The encoded protein is CASSWDRNSPLHF.

V is TRBV5-1 and J is TRBJ2-1; 7 nucleotides line up with TRBD1. Germline loops: CDR1 SGHRS, CDR2 YFSETQ. The CDR3 runs to 17 residues. J lost 6 bases, V lost 4 bases, and 16 bases had no gene match. The CDR3 sequence is CASSPAPGTGQANEQFF. The CDR3 DNA reads as TGCGCCAGCAGCCCTGCTCCTGGAACCGGACAGGCCAATGAGCAGTTCTTC.

The V call is TRBV4-2, the J call TRBJ2-7; D is uncertain. CDR3 length: 21 amino acids. V dropped 0 bases and J dropped 0 bases, with 27 bases sitting between them. Germline-derived CDR1 and CDR2 are LGHNA and YNFKEQ. CDR3 amino acids: CASSQDSRWAAQKESSYEQYF. The CDR3 nucleotides read TGTGCCAGCAGCCAAGATAGTAGGTGGGCAGCCCAGAAAGAGAGCTCCTACGAGCAGTACTTC.

This rearrangement joins TRBV6-5 to TRBJ1-6; D ambiguous. The CDR3 extends over 15 amino acids. V lost 7 bases, J lost 4 bases, and 14 bases lay in between. Looked up from germline, CDR1 is MNHEY and CDR2 is SVGAGI. Here the CDR3 reads CASKNTGSYNSPLHF. In nucleotides, the CDR3 is TGTGCCAGCAAAAATACTGGGAGTTATAATTCACCCCTCCACTTT.

The V and J genes are TRBV9 and TRBJ2-5, with TRBD1 as a possible D gene (5 bases). This CDR3 region has 17 residues. Germline assignment: CDR1 SGDLS and CDR2 YYNGEE. The V end lost 0 bases, the J end lost 1 base, and 16 bases lay between the germline ends. CDR3 nucleotide sequence: TGTGCCAGCAGCGTAGGGGGCCTATCCGCCACCCAAGAGACCCAGTACTTC. It codes for CASSVGGLSATQETQYF. Based on the CDR3 plus reference TRBV9 and TRBJ2-5, the full variable domain is DSGVTQTPKHLITATGQRVTLRCSPRSGDLSVYWYQQSLDQGLQFLIQYYNGEERAKGNILERFSAQQFPDLHSELNLSSLELGDSALYFCASSVGGLSATQETQYFGPGTRLLVL.

This sequence joins TRBV6-6 and TRBJ1-4, with D perhaps TRBD1 (6 bases). Germline values: CDR1 MNHNY, CDR2 SVGAGI (reference sequence). The ends were cut back, 8 bases at V and 7 bases at J, with 17 bases in the middle. The length of the CDR3 is 14 residues. The CDR3 DNA reads TGTGCCAGCGCAGGGGCGGCAAGCCGTGAAAAACTGTTTTTT. Translating gives CASAGAASREKLFF.

This clone is a singleton in its sample. The J gene is TRBJ2-3, the V gene TRBV11-3; the D gene is possibly TRBD2 (5 bases). The CDR3 runs to 14 residues. V dropped 5 bases and J dropped 0 bases, with 9 bases sitting between them. Germline assignment: CDR1 SGHNT and CDR2 YENEEA. This chain's CDR3 is CASSETTSTDTQYF. Written as DNA, the CDR3 is TGTGCCAGCAGCGAGACTACTAGCACAGATACGCAGTATTTT.

The J gene is TRBJ2-1, the V gene TRBV11-3; D uncertain. Germline values: CDR1 SGHNT, CDR2 YENEEA. The CDR3 loop spans 12 amino acids. Trimming took 5 bases from V and 9 from J, leaving 11 bases between them. The CDR3 DNA reads TGTGCCAGCAGCCCCATGGGTGGTGAGCAGTTCTTC. It codes for CASSPMGGEQFF.

This rearrangement joins TRBV9 to TRBJ2-3; D possibly uses TRBD1 or TRBD2 (5 bases each). The CDR3 is 14 amino acids. V lost 4 bases to trimming and J lost 2 bases, with 11 bases between them. The germline V gene has CDR1 SGDLS and CDR2 YYNGEE. The CDR3 region has the DNA TGTGCCAGCAGCTTGGGACGTACCACAGATACGCAGTATTTT. Residues: CASSLGRTTDTQYF. The variable domain in full, with the rest retrieved from reference TRBV9 and TRBJ2-3, is DSGVTQTPKHLITATGQRVTLRCSPRSGDLSVYWYQQSLDQGLQFLIQYYNGEERAKGNILERFSAQQFPDLHSELNLSSLELGDSALYFCASSLGRTTDTQYFGPGTRLTVL.

Written as DNA, the CDR3 is TGTGCCAGCAGCTACGGGGGGGTAGGGTCTGAAGCTTTCTTT. This translates into CASSYGGVGSEAFF. This sequence joins TRBV5-4 and TRBJ1-1, with D possibly matching TRBD1 (5 bases). CDR1 SGHNT and CDR2 YYREEE come from the germline V gene (reference sequence). This CDR3 region has 14 residues. V gave up 3 bases and J gave up 6 bases, with 15 bases separating them.

This clone was seen once. This chain uses TRBV10-1 with TRBJ2-7; 7 bases map to TRBD2. Germline CDR1 reads WNHNN; CDR2 reads SYGVQD (reference sequence). Germline trimming cut 4 bases from V and 0 bases from J; bases unmatched to any gene: 6. This CDR3 is built from 15 residues. CDR3 protein: CASSGGTTSSYEQYF. CDR3 bases: TGCGCCAGCAGTGGAGGGACTACCAGCTCCTACGAGCAGTACTTC.

CDR3 residues: CASTARPGGGETQYF. DNA of the CDR3: TGTGCCAGCACCGCTCGCCCAGGGGGGGGAGAGACCCAGTACTTC. V and J are TRBV27 and TRBJ2-5; D could derive from TRBD1 or TRBD2 (7 bases each). Germline V lookup: CDR1 MNHEY, CDR2 SMNVEV (reference sequence). The V and J ends lost 7 bases and 4 bases respectively, with 19 bases between them. The CDR3 consists of 15 residues.

The chain couples TRBV7-2 to TRBJ1-5, with D perhaps TRBD1 (5 bases). Trimming removed 1 base at V and 9 bases at J, with 19 bases between. CDR1 is SGHTA, CDR2 FQGNSA, per germline. This CDR3 is built from 16 residues. In DNA, the CDR3 is TGTGCCAGCAGCTTAGTGGCCGGTCCCCAGGGTTGGCCCCAGCATTTT. Encoded protein: CASSLVAGPQGWPQHF.

The rearrangement links TRBV7-9 to TRBJ2-1, with unresolved D. Trimming cost V 4 bases and J 2 bases, with 6 bases left between them. Germline loops: CDR1 SEHNR, CDR2 FQNEAQ (reference sequence). The CDR3 sequence is 13 residues long. The CDR3 bases are TGTGCCAGCAGCTCGAAAACCTACAATGAGCAGTTCTTC. It encodes CASSSKTYNEQFF.

The chain links TRBV7-9 to TRBJ1-2; TRBD1 matches at 8 bases. The V gene end was trimmed by 5 bases and the J gene end by 2 bases; junction bases not matched to a gene: 7. Germline-derived CDR1 and CDR2 are SEHNR and FQNEAQ (reference sequence). The CDR3 has 15 residues. This chain's CDR3 is CASSPSGGANYGYTF. In DNA, the CDR3 is TGTGCCAGCAGCCCATCAGGGGGCGCGAACTATGGCTACACCTTC. The full variable domain, its missing parts supplied by reference TRBV7-9 and TRBJ1-2, is DTGVSQNPRHKITKRGQNVTFRCDPISEHNRLYWYRQTLGQGPEFLTYFQNEAQLEKSRLLSDRFSAERPKGSFSTLEIQRTEQGDSAMYLCASSPSGGANYGYTFGSGTRLTVV.

The rearrangement uses TRBV2 and TRBJ2-1; unclear D gene. The germline gives CDR1 SNHLY, CDR2 FYNNEI. The CDR3 length is 13 residues. Trimming pared 5 bases from V and 5 bases from J, leaving 10 bases between. CDR3 loop: CASSRDHHNEQFF. CDR3 coding DNA: TGTGCCAGCAGTAGGGATCATCACAATGAGCAGTTCTTC.

The rearrangement links TRBV5-5 to TRBJ1-1, with D possibly TRBD1 on 6 matching bases. The CDR3 consists of 17 residues. Germline V CDR1 and CDR2: SGHKS, YYEKEE (reference sequence). Trimming left V 0 bases short and J 4 bases short, with 19 bases between. DNA of the CDR3: TGTGCCAGCAGCTTGGTCAGGGGATCGGTACGAGGCACTGAAGCTTTCTTT. This gives the protein CASSLVRGSVRGTEAFF.

This rearrangement joins TRBV5-4 to TRBJ1-6; D remains ambiguous. V gave up 1 base and J gave up 5 bases, with 13 bases separating them. CDR3 size: 16 residues. The germline gives CDR1 SGHNT, CDR2 YYREEE (reference sequence). In DNA, the CDR3 is TGTGCCAGCAGCTTGTATCACCCCTCGGATAATTCACCCCTCCACTTT. Residues: CASSLYHPSDNSPLHF.

The chain joins TRBV7-9 to TRBJ2-4, with TRBD1 matching 7 bases. Trimming took 3 bases from V and 4 from J; bases not matched to a gene: 3. This CDR3 is built from 14 residues. Germline CDR1 SEHNR, CDR2 FQNEAQ (reference sequence). This chain's CDR3 is CASSLQGQKNIQYF. The CDR3 DNA follows: TGTGCCAGCAGCTTGCAGGGACAGAAAAACATTCAGTACTTC.